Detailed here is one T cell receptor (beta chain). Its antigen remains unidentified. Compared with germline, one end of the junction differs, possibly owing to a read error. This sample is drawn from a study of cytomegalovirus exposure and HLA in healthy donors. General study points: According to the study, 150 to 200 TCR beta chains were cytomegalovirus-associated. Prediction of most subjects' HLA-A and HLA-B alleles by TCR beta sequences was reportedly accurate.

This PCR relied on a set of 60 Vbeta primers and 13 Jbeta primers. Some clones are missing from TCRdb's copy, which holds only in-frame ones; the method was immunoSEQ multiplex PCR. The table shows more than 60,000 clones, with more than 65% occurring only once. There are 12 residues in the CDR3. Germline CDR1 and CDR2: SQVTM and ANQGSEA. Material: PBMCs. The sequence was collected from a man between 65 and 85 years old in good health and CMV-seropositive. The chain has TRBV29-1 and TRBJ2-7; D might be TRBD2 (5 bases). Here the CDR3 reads CSVNEGSDEQYF. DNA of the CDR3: TGCAGCGTAAATGAGGGCTCCGACGAGCAGTACTTC.